The 14 T cell receptor beta chains listed next were all sequenced from one sample in a study of T cells in Graves' hyperthyroidism and ophthalmopathy. Amplification targeted TCR beta CDR3 regions from RNA transcripts. The TCR CDR3 first-round RT-PCR relied on the HTBI primer set. TCRdb re-derived calls from the multiplex PCR reads in MiXCR, one entry per CDR3 protein. The table lists over 450,000 distinct CDR3 sequences, approximately 15% of them singletons. What was sequenced was blood. The receptors derive from a woman aged 18-30 years with Graves' hyperthyroidism.

This clonotype was counted a few times. The chain carries TRBV7-9 and TRBJ1-5, with D perhaps TRBD1 (6 bases). The V end was cut by 10 bases, the J end by 3 bases, with 13 bases between. CDR3 length: 13 amino acids. The germline V gene encodes CDR1 SEHNR and CDR2 FQNEAQ (reference sequence). CDR3 nucleotide sequence: TGTGCCACCAACAGGGTCCCCAATCAGCCCCAGCATTTT. Translating it yields CATNRVPNQPQHF. The full variable domain, rest sourced from reference TRBV7-9 and TRBJ1-5, is DTGVSQNPRHKITKRGQNVTFRCDPISEHNRLYWYRQTLGQGPEFLTYFQNEAQLEKSRLLSDRFSAERPKGSFSTLEIQRTEQGDSAMYLCATNRVPNQPQHFGDGTRLSIL.

This CDR3 is CASSFGRGQQFF. Here the CDR3 DNA reads TGTGCCAGCAGTTTTGGCCGCGGTCAGCAGTTCTTC. The chain joins TRBV12-3 or TRBV12-4 to TRBJ2-1; no firm D call. This CDR3 has 12 residues. V shed 3 bases and J shed 11 bases, with 11 bases lying between them.

This clonotype was detected many times. The V gene is TRBV20-1, the J gene TRBJ2-7; 11 bases fit TRBD2. Looked up from germline, CDR1 is DFQATT and CDR2 is SNEGSKA (reference sequence). Trimming removed 6 bases from V and 2 bases from J; junction bases left unmatched: 6. The CDR3 extends over 14 amino acids. Here the CDR3 DNA reads TGCAGTGCAAAACTAGCGGGAGCCACCTACGAGCAGTACTTC. As protein: CSAKLAGATYEQYF.

The chain is built from TRBV20-1 and TRBJ2-5; TRBD2 aligns across 16 bases. The CDR3 totals 16 residues. Germline V gene data show CDR1 as DFQATT and CDR2 as SNEGSKA (reference sequence). V lost 8 bases and J lost 4; bases outside the gene matches: 10. CDR3 sequence (DNA): TGCAGTCCTGGGACTAGCGGGAGGGCCCGGGGAGAGACCCAGTACTTC. This encodes CSPGTSGRARGETQYF.

This clonotype came up many times. This sequence joins TRBV29-1 and TRBJ1-5, with D unresolved. Germline V gene sequence: CDR1 SQVTM, CDR2 ANQGSEA. This CDR3 region has 13 residues. Between the trimmed V and J ends, which lost 4 bases and 4 bases, there was a span of 11 bases. CDR3 protein: CSVGSVGNQPQHF. The CDR3, as DNA: TGCAGCGTTGGTTCAGTTGGAAATCAGCCCCAGCATTTT.

This clonotype has a count of ten or more. The CDR3 DNA is TGTGCCAGCAGCCCAGGGACAGGGACAGATACGCAGTATTTT. As protein: CASSPGTGTDTQYF. The chain has TRBV12-3 or TRBV12-4 and TRBJ2-3; TRBD1 matches at 9 bases. V gave up 6 bases and J gave up 3 bases; unmatched junction bases: 4. The CDR3 has 14 residues.

The V call is TRBV7-2, the J call TRBJ2-1, with 11 nucleotides matching TRBD2. The germline CDR1 and CDR2 sequences are SGHTA and FQGNSA. After removal of 5 bases from V and 5 bases from J, the junction contained 5 bases not matched to a gene. There are 15 residues in the CDR3. CDR3 DNA: TGTGCCAGCAGCCCGACTAGCGGGATAGACAATGAGCAGTTCTTC. This codes for CASSPTSGIDNEQFF.

This clonotype was detected ten times or more. This chain uses TRBV29-1 with TRBJ1-1; TRBD1 matches 8 bases. Germline values: CDR1 SQVTM, CDR2 ANQGSEA. The V gene end was trimmed by 1 base and the J gene end by 9 bases; junction bases not matched to a gene: 7. The CDR3 consists of 13 residues. This chain's CDR3 is CSVEGGDRWKAFF. The CDR3 region has the DNA TGCAGCGTTGAAGGGGGGGACAGGTGGAAAGCTTTCTTT.

In its sample, this clonotype was seen a few times. CDR3 amino acids: CASGASTGGLGAFF. CDR3 in DNA: TGTGCCAGCGGGGCATCGACAGGGGGCCTTGGCGCTTTCTTT. This sequence joins TRBV6-1 and TRBJ1-1; 10 bases are shared with TRBD1. V trimming: 8 bases; J trimming: 11 bases; junction bases outside the gene matches: 14. Germline V gives CDR1 MNHNS, CDR2 SASEGT. The CDR3 has 14 amino acids.

At least ten counts were recorded for this clonotype. The chain couples TRBV7-9 to TRBJ1-1; D call uncertain. Germline-derived CDR1 and CDR2 are SEHNR and FQNEAQ (reference sequence). CDR3 length: 15 residues. V was pared by 6 bases and J by 0 bases, with 14 bases between. The CDR3 nucleotides are TGTGCCAGCAGAGAGGTCCGATTCTTGAACACTGAAGCTTTCTTT. Protein product: CASREVRFLNTEAFF. The full variable domain, its missing parts supplied by reference TRBV7-9 and TRBJ1-1, is DTGVSQNPRHKITKRGQNVTFRCDPISEHNRLYWYRQTLGQGPEFLTYFQNEAQLEKSRLLSDRFSAERPKGSFSTLEIQRTEQGDSAMYLCASREVRFLNTEAFFGQGTRLTVV.

This sequence joins TRBV30 and TRBJ2-3; D possibly corresponds to TRBD1 (6 bases). CDR3 length: 14 residues. Germline loops: CDR1 GTSNPN, CDR2 SVGIG (reference sequence). Between the trimmed V and J ends, which lost 2 bases and 6 bases, there was a span of 15 bases. The CDR3 loop reads CAWSFGQGRDTQYF. The CDR3 coding sequence is TGTGCCTGGAGTTTCGGCCAGGGGCGGGATACGCAGTATTTT. Using reference TRBV30 and TRBJ2-3 for the parts outside the CDR3, the full variable domain is SQTIHQWPATLVQPVGSPLSLECTVEGTSNPNLYWYRQAAGRGLQLLFYSVGIGQISSEVPQNLSASRPQDRQFILSSKKLLLSDSGFYLCAWSFGQGRDTQYFGPGTRLTVL.

This clonotype was found many times. The chain has TRBV5-1 and TRBJ1-2; TRBD1 aligns across 7 bases. V lost 3 bases and J lost 8; bases outside the gene matches: 10. Germline lookup yields CDR1 SGHRS and CDR2 YFSETQ. The CDR3 is made up of 14 amino acids. The DNA for the CDR3 is TGCGCCAGCAGCTCGCAAAGGAACAGGGGCGGCTACACCTTC. This sequence encodes CASSSQRNRGGYTF.

This clonotype was counted ten times or more. The chain couples TRBV28 to TRBJ2-3; 8 bases fit TRBD2. The V segment lost 8 bases and the J segment 1 base; nucleotides outside the gene matches: 5. The CDR3 is 14 amino acids. The V gene's germline CDR1 is MDHEN and CDR2 SYDVKM. DNA of the CDR3: TGTGCCAGCGGGACTAGAGGCCGCACAGATACGCAGTATTTT. This translates into CASGTRGRTDTQYF. Filled out from reference TRBV28 and TRBJ2-3, the complete variable domain reads DVKVTQSSRYLVKRTGEKVFLECVQDMDHENMFWYRQDPGLGLRLIYFSYDVKMKEKGDIPEGYSVSREKKERFSLILESASTNQTSMYLCASGTRGRTDTQYFGPGTRLTVL.

This clonotype was counted at least ten times. This chain uses TRBV7-2 with TRBJ1-5; the D is unclear. V shed 5 bases and J shed 3 bases, with 14 bases lying between them. CDR3 length: 15 amino acids. Germline CDR1 SGHTA, CDR2 FQGNSA. CDR3 in amino acids: CASSRLGLANQPQHF. CDR3 nucleotide sequence: TGTGCCAGCAGCCGACTCGGATTGGCCAATCAGCCCCAGCATTTT.